This T cell receptor beta chain was recovered during a study of blood T cell repertoires in COVID-19. Study-level background: Italy, Spain and the United States were the sources of the convalescent and acute COVID-19 samples. PBMCs, B-cell-depleted T cells, or T cells provided the cDNA or gDNA that made up the material.

Original analysis: Estimated nucleated cell counts came from reference gene primer amplification. Repertoires were generated with immunoSEQ multiplex PCR, while TCRdb's copy carries only in-frame clones and drops some. D and trimming come from the DNA, and the V and J calls and clone size come from that table. The profile shows approximately 60,000 clones, 84% of them singletons. CDR1 is ENHRY and CDR2 is SYGVKD in the germline V gene. CDR3 length: 15 amino acids. Trimming shortened V by 3 bases and J by 7 bases, and 13 bases separated the two germline ends. The V gene is TRBV10-3, the J gene TRBJ1-6; D is possibly TRBD1 (6 bases). Sequenced sample: peripheral blood. The receptor comes from a man aged 65 to 85 with active COVID-19. The CDR3 DNA follows: TGTGCCATCAGTGACCCGGGACAAGGGAATTCACCCCTCCACTTT. It specifies CAISDPGQGNSPLHF.